The T cell receptor beta chain described here comes from a study of post-analysis software for immune sequencing data. Across the whole study: The patients showed relapsing-remitting, secondary progressive and progressive-relapsing multiple sclerosis courses.

Study-wide results and limits: Strong co-clustering by F measure linked samples that shared a preparation batch. TRBV segments more frequent in patients than in controls numbered several and included TRBV5-6, TRBV5-1 and TRBV20-1. Significantly lower normalized Chao1 diversity was seen in multiple sclerosis patients than in controls.

This clonotype was found many times. As yet, its antigen is unknown. V was cut by 0 bases and J by 2 bases, with 11 bases left in between. The CDR3 length is 15 residues. Germline-derived CDR1 and CDR2 are ENHRY and SYGVKD. Included in the TCR beta cDNA libraries were unique molecular identifiers. Input populations of roughly 1 to 11 million T cells gave rise to approximately 500,000 cDNA molecules. TCRdb reprocessed the PCR reads via MiXCR and lists one record per CDR3 protein. Here the sample spans about 540,000 distinct CDR3 sequences, 34% being singletons. The J gene is TRBJ2-7, the V gene TRBV10-3; D is unresolved. The source material was blood. This clonotype originated in a girl between 2 and 17 years old with multiple sclerosis. In nucleotides, the CDR3 is TGTGCCATCAGTGAGTCGGGCAGAGAGACCTACGAGCAGTACTTC. Translated: CAISESGRETYEQYF.